What follows describes a single T cell receptor (beta chain). This sample was included in a study of PD-1 blockade in classical Hodgkin lymphoma. Germline V lookup: CDR1 MNHNY, CDR2 SVGAGI (reference sequence). The CDR3 covers 14 residues. V was shortened by 5 bases and J by 7 bases, with 14 bases between the two germline ends. Patients all relapsed after autologous stem cell transplantation, and there was variation in brentuximab vedotin exposure. Relapsed/refractory classical Hodgkin lymphoma patients had complete, partial or progressive responses. Produced via immunoSEQ multiplex PCR; TCRdb's table is partial and in-frame only. The sample has 25,000 to 30,000 clones; approximately 74% are singletons.

V gene TRBV6-6 combines with J gene TRBJ1-4; maybe TRBD1 (6 bases). Sequencing was performed on peripheral blood mononuclear cells (PBMCs), taken before the second cycle of nivolumab. The TCR was taken from a human donor with classical Hodgkin lymphoma. CDR3 sequence (DNA): TGTGCCAGCAGTCAACAGGGAGGGGGTGAAAAACTGTTTTTT. This translates into CASSQQGGGEKLFF.